The clone carrying this TCR beta chain was seen many times. The CDR3 extends 3 residues past the end of the read, so its final part is completed from the germline J gene. The V and J ends lost 3 bases and 9 bases respectively, with 11 bases between them. Germline lookup yields CDR1 LNHDA and CDR2 SQIVND (reference sequence). The CDR3 contains 13 residues. The data are from a study of T cell clonality in common variable immunodeficiency. TCRdb keeps only in-frame clones here, not all; method: immunoSEQ multiplex PCR. Recorded here are 40,000 to 50,000 clones, none singletons. The chain is built from TRBV19 and TRBJ2-2, with D perhaps given as TRBD1 or TRBD2 (5 bases each). This receptor was obtained from a person aged 18 to 75 in good health. The source material was peripheral blood mononuclear cells. The CDR3 region is CASSMRGDRELFF. Incomplete CDR3 DNA: TGTGCCAGTAGTATGAGGGGAGACCGGGAG. Together with reference TRBV19 and TRBJ2-2, the CDR3 gives the full variable domain: DGGITQSPKYLFRKEGQNVTLSCEQNLNHDAMYWYRQDPGQGLRLIYYSQIVNDFQKGDIAEGYSVSREKKESFPLTVTSAQKNPTAFYLCASSMRGDRELFFGEGSRLTVL.